This entry lists 25 T cell receptor beta chains sequenced from one sample in a study of cytomegalovirus exposure and HLA in healthy donors. In the PCR, 60 Vbeta and 13 Jbeta primers were used. Profiled with immunoSEQ multiplex PCR; TCRdb holds only in-frame clones, not every one. Among 150,000 to 200,000 clones, 60% to 80% were seen once, and the ten largest hold around 1.5%. The sample was PBMCs. The source is a man in his 60s in good health and CMV-seronegative.

Notes on this clone: Other nucleotide sequences in the sample specify the same CDR3. This chain connects TRBV27 to TRBJ1-2; maybe TRBD1 (5 bases). The V end was cut by 3 bases, the J end by 4 bases, with 9 bases between. Germline loops: CDR1 MNHEY, CDR2 SMNVEV (reference sequence). This CDR3 has 13 residues. CDR3 bases: TGTGCCAGCAGTTTGCGGGGGATCTATGGCTACACCTTC. It is translated as CASSLRGIYGYTF.

V is TRBV7-3 and J is TRBJ1-2; TRBD1 matches 8 bases. The CDR3 is made up of 19 amino acids. Germline V lookup: CDR1 SGHTA, CDR2 FQGTGA. V was clipped by 2 bases and J by 0 bases; unmatched bases: 14. In DNA, the CDR3 is TGTGCCAGCAGCTTAGTAAGTCCTAACGACAGGGGAGCTAACTATGGCTACACCTTC. Its translation: CASSLVSPNDRGANYGYTF. Filled out from reference TRBV7-3 and TRBJ1-2, the complete variable domain reads GAGVSQTPSNKVTEKGKYVELRCDPISGHTALYWYRQSLGQGPEFLIYFQGTGAADDSGLPNDRFFAVRPEGSVSTLKIQRTERGDSAVYLCASSLVSPNDRGANYGYTFGSGTRLTVV.

In DNA, the CDR3 is TGCAGCTCGAATGAGTTGGGGGGAGAGACCCAGTACTTC. Its translation is CSSNELGGETQYF. The V and J genes are TRBV29-1 and TRBJ2-5; D may be TRBD2 (6 bases). The germline V gene encodes CDR1 SQVTM and CDR2 ANQGSEA. This CDR3 is built from 13 residues. V was shortened by 8 bases and J by 4 bases, with 17 bases between the two germline ends.

The chain links TRBV30 to TRBJ1-6; 7 bases map to TRBD1. Germline CDR1 reads GTSNPN; CDR2 reads SVGIG (reference sequence). V trimming: 0 bases; J trimming: 5 bases; junction bases outside the gene matches: 4. The CDR3 is made up of 15 amino acids. The chain's CDR3 is CAWSVLTGNNSPLHF. CDR3 nucleotides: TGTGCCTGGAGTGTACTGACAGGGAATAATTCACCCCTCCACTTT.

CDR3 DNA: TGTGCCAGCAGCCCCGGACTAGCGGGTTACAATGAGCAGTTCTTC. Its protein is CASSPGLAGYNEQFF. The rearrangement uses TRBV7-9 and TRBJ2-1; TRBD2 matches at 11 bases. The CDR3 is 15 residues long. The ends lost 5 bases at V and 4 bases at J; junction bases unmatched: 4. CDR1 is SEHNR, CDR2 FQNEAQ, per germline (reference sequence).

The chain carries TRBV9 and TRBJ2-2; 11 positions match TRBD2. The germline CDR1 and CDR2 sequences are SGDLS and YYNGEE. Unmatched junction bases numbered 6, after V lost 0 bases and J lost 5 bases. CDR3 size: 17 residues. The CDR3, as DNA: TGTGCCAGCAGCGTAGAACTAGCGGGAGTTTCTACCGGGGAGCTGTTTTTT. Translated: CASSVELAGVSTGELFF. Full variable domain (remainder filled in from reference TRBV9 and TRBJ2-2): DSGVTQTPKHLITATGQRVTLRCSPRSGDLSVYWYQQSLDQGLQFLIQYYNGEERAKGNILERFSAQQFPDLHSELNLSSLELGDSALYFCASSVELAGVSTGELFFGEGSRLTVL.

The chain links TRBV15 to TRBJ2-1, with 8 bases that match TRBD2. Germline V lookup: CDR1 LNHNV, CDR2 YYDKDF (reference sequence). V dropped 0 bases and J dropped 6; count of bases not matched to a gene: 10. CDR3 length equals 17 residues. CDR3: CATSRERAGERFNEQFF. The DNA of the CDR3 is TGTGCCACCAGCAGAGAGCGAGCGGGAGAGCGATTCAATGAGCAGTTCTTC.

Only a few counts were recorded for this clone. The chain employs TRBV5-1 and TRBJ2-1; 11 bases are shared with TRBD2. CDR1 is SGHRS, CDR2 YFSETQ, per germline. The CDR3 sequence is 17 residues long. After removal of 4 bases from V and 0 bases from J, the junction contained 6 bases not matched to a gene. CDR3 DNA sequence: TGCGCCAGCAGCCGGCAGACTAGCGGGACCTCCTACAATGAGCAGTTCTTC. It is translated as CASSRQTSGTSYNEQFF.

The rearrangement links TRBV15 to TRBJ2-7; a weak D match, TRBD1 (6 bases). This CDR3 has 14 residues. CDR1 is LNHNV, CDR2 YYDKDF, per germline (reference sequence). Trimming removed 6 bases from V and 3 bases from J, with 15 bases in between. CDR3 coding DNA: TGTGCCACCAGTGGTACAGGGAGAGGCTACGAGCAGTACTTC. Residues: CATSGTGRGYEQYF.

This clone has a single count. The J gene is TRBJ2-5, the V gene TRBV19; no definite D call. CDR3 length equals 14 residues. With 3 bases removed from V and 5 bases from J, the gap between germline ends came to 13 bases. Germline V gene data show CDR1 as LNHDA and CDR2 as SQIVND (reference sequence). The CDR3 bases are TGTGCCAGTAGTATTAGTCGGTTAACGGAGACCCAGTACTTC. Translated, it gives CASSISRLTETQYF.

The chain has TRBV2 and TRBJ1-5, with 8 bases lining up with TRBD1. This CDR3 has 16 amino acids. Germline V CDR1 and CDR2: SNHLY, FYNNEI. Germline trimming cut 6 bases from V and 0 bases from J; bases unmatched to any gene: 7. This chain's CDR3 is CASRGQGQYSNQPQHF. The CDR3 DNA reads TGTGCCAGCAGAGGACAGGGTCAATATAGCAATCAGCCCCAGCATTTT.

About this clone: Other DNA variants within this sample encode the same CDR3. The chain links TRBV7-2 to TRBJ2-7; perhaps TRBD1 as D (5 bases). The V end was cut by 3 bases, the J end by 6 bases, with 12 bases between. The V gene's germline CDR1 is SGHTA and CDR2 FQGNSA. The CDR3 extends over 13 amino acids. Written as DNA, the CDR3 is TGTGCCAGCAGCTTGGCCTCTAGGGGCGAGCAGTACTTC. It codes for CASSLASRGEQYF.

V usage is TRBV19 and J usage is TRBJ1-2; 9 nucleotides agree with TRBD1. V gave up 3 bases and J gave up 4 bases; unmatched junction bases: 0. Germline CDR1 LNHDA, CDR2 SQIVND (reference sequence). This CDR3 has 13 residues. CDR3 sequence (DNA): TGTGCCAGTAGTATGGGACAGGGCTATGGCTACACCTTC. Protein product: CASSMGQGYGYTF.

The chain employs TRBV27 and TRBJ1-3, with TRBD1 as a possible D gene (5 bases). This CDR3 is built from 16 residues. V was trimmed by 0 bases and J by 0 bases, leaving 9 bases between them. From germline, CDR1 is MNHEY and CDR2 SMNVEV (reference sequence). The CDR3 is CASSLSDIDSGNTIYF. The CDR3 coding sequence is TGTGCCAGCAGTTTATCGGACATCGACTCTGGAAACACCATATATTTT.

The chain links TRBV7-6 to TRBJ2-7; TRBD2 aligns across 7 bases. Germline CDR1 SGHVS, CDR2 FNYEAQ. This CDR3 has 16 residues. V was pared by 5 bases and J by 2 bases, with 12 bases of the junction left unmatched. CDR3 DNA sequence: TGTGCCAGCAGCCCCAGTACTAGCGCAAGTCCCTACGAGCAGTACTTC. Translated, it gives CASSPSTSASPYEQYF.

The chain carries TRBV4-1 and TRBJ1-6; no clear D. The CDR3 extends over 17 amino acids. The germline gives CDR1 MGHRA, CDR2 YSYEKL. V lost 0 bases and J 2 bases, leaving 11 bases between the germline ends. The CDR3 here is CASSQDLAGTYNSPLHF. In DNA form, the CDR3 reads TGCGCCAGCAGCCAAGATCTTGCGGGCACCTATAATTCACCCCTCCACTTT.

The chain recombines TRBV7-2 with TRBJ2-1; 7 bases match TRBD1. This CDR3 has 18 amino acids. Germline loops: CDR1 SGHTA, CDR2 FQGNSA. V shed 2 bases, J shed 8 bases, and the junction held 18 bases outside the gene matches. The DNA for the CDR3 is TGTGCCAGCAGCTTACGGGCCTCGACAGGGCATATTATCTATGAGCAGTTCTTC. It translates to CASSLRASTGHIIYEQFF.

As DNA, the CDR3 is TGTGCCAGCAGCCCGACAGGGGGGAATGAGCAGTTCTTC. The encoded protein is CASSPTGGNEQFF. The chain recombines TRBV11-2 with TRBJ2-1; TRBD1 aligns across 9 bases. The CDR3 runs 13 residues. Germline V gives CDR1 SGHAT, CDR2 FQNNGV. The V segment lost 5 bases and the J segment 7 bases; nucleotides outside the gene matches: 3.

This clone was seen a few times. V usage is TRBV27 and J usage is TRBJ2-3, with 8 bases fitting TRBD2. The CDR3 runs to 18 residues. V was clipped by 8 bases and J by 0 bases; unmatched bases: 16. From germline, CDR1 is MNHEY and CDR2 SMNVEV (reference sequence). For the CDR3, the DNA is TGTGCCAGCGGGCCCGAGAGTAGCGGGACGAGCAGCACAGATACGCAGTATTTT. This gives the protein CASGPESSGTSSTDTQYF.

V and J are TRBV12-5 and TRBJ2-3; 8 nucleotides line up with TRBD1. The CDR3 totals 14 residues. The germline V gene has CDR1 LGHNT and CDR2 FRNRAP. V lost 6 bases to trimming and J lost 5 bases; unmatched junction nucleotides: 7. The CDR3: CASGRGQGRDTQYF. The CDR3 nucleotides are TGTGCTAGTGGGCGAGGACAGGGTAGAGATACGCAGTATTTT.

The chain recombines TRBV4-3 with TRBJ2-7, with D maybe TRBD2 (6 bases). The V and J ends lost 1 base and 7 bases respectively, with 14 bases between them. CDR3 length equals 14 residues. Germline lookup yields CDR1 LGHNA and CDR2 YSLEER. The DNA for the CDR3 is TGCGCCAGCAGCCAAGTTTCGCACGGAGGGGAGCAGTACTTC. Protein: CASSQVSHGGEQYF.

CDR3 region: CASRRDRVLGYTF. The CDR3 DNA reads as TGTGCCAGCAGACGTGACAGGGTGCTTGGCTACACCTTC. V gene TRBV7-9 combines with J gene TRBJ1-2; 7 bases agree with TRBD1. This CDR3 is 13 amino acids long. V lost 6 bases, J lost 7 bases, and 8 bases stayed unmatched. Germline assignment: CDR1 SEHNR and CDR2 FQNEAQ (reference sequence).

This clone was counted between two and nine times. V is TRBV19 and J is TRBJ1-3; D not certain. Germline assignment: CDR1 LNHDA and CDR2 SQIVND (reference sequence). CDR3 size: 14 residues. The V gene lost 1 base and the J gene lost 4 bases, with 8 bases spanning the gap. The CDR3 DNA follows: TGTGCCAGTAGTATAGGGGCGCGCGGAAACACCATATATTTT. Encoded protein: CASSIGARGNTIYF.

V is TRBV19 and J is TRBJ1-2; 7 nucleotides line up with TRBD1. The CDR3 consists of 15 residues. Germline V gene sequence: CDR1 LNHDA, CDR2 SQIVND (reference sequence). Trimming cost V 4 bases and J 4 bases; bases outside gene matches: 9. The CDR3: CASSTNRGGFYGYTF. CDR3 nucleotides: TGTGCCAGTAGTACTAACAGGGGCGGATTCTATGGCTACACCTTC.

CDR3 DNA: TGTGCCACCAGCAGAGATTCGAGCGGCACTTACGAGCAGTACTTC. Amino acids: CATSRDSSGTYEQYF. This sequence joins TRBV15 and TRBJ2-7, with D tentatively TRBD2 (5 bases). Germline V gene data show CDR1 as LNHNV and CDR2 as YYDKDF (reference sequence). V was pared by 0 bases and J by 4 bases, with 13 bases between. This CDR3 has 15 residues.